The subject of this entry is one T cell receptor (beta chain). This sample is part of a study of blood T cell repertoires in COVID-19. The CDR3 covers 12 residues. V gave up 7 bases and J gave up 5 bases; unmatched junction bases: 7. From germline, CDR1 is SQVTM and CDR2 ANQGSEA. In the original processing: The assay estimated nucleated cells by amplifying reference gene primers. Sequencing was performed with immunoSEQ multiplex PCR; in TCRdb, only in-frame clones are kept and a portion is missing. The DNA gave D and trimming, while V, J and clone size come from that table. The sample has around 170,000 clones; approximately 85% are singletons. Donors in Cohort 3 who had recovered were those with two negative PCRs, healthcare professional clearance, or resolution of their symptoms.

The sample was PBMCs or T cells enriched from blood (not recorded which). The chain carries TRBV29-1 and TRBJ2-7; 8 positions match TRBD1. This TCR derives from a woman younger than 35 who had recovered from COVID-19. The CDR3 sequence is CSGTQTGDEQYF. The DNA of the CDR3 is TGCAGCGGGACCCAGACAGGGGACGAGCAGTACTTC.